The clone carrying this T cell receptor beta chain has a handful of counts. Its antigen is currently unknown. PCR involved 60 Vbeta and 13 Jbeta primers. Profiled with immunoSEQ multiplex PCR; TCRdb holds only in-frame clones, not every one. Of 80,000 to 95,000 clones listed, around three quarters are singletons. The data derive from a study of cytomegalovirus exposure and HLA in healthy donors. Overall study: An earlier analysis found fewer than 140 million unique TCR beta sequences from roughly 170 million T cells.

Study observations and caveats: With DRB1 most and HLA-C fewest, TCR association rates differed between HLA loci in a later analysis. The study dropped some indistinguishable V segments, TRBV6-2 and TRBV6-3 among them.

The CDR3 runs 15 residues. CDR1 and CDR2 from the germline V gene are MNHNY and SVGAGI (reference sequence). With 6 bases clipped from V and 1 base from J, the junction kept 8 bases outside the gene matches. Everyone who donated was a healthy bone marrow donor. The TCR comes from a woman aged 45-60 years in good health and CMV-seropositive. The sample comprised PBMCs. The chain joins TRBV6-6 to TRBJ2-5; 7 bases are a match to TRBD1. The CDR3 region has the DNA TGTGCCAGCAGCGCAAATACAGGGGCCCAAGAGACCCAGTACTTC. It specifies CASSANTGAQETQYF.